This T cell receptor beta chain derives from a study of T cells in narcolepsy. Across the whole study: Donors had narcolepsy type 1 or type 2, or were healthy controls. The study's findings and limits: HCRT-specific and TRIB2-specific autoreactive clonotypes appeared among same-patient CSF and blood CD4+ clonotypes. Autoreactive clonotypes reportedly recurred in blood of same and different patients, not controls. Autoreactive clone sequences were missing from some blood memory CD4+ repertoires.

The CDR3 runs to 16 residues. Germline V gene sequence: CDR1 LGHNA, CDR2 YNFKEQ. V was trimmed by 5 bases and J by 4 bases, leaving 20 bases between them. This clone appeared a few times. Its antigen is undetermined. Profiling relied on immunoSEQ multiplex PCR, and the TCRdb table lists in-frame clones only, not all of them. The sample lists 30,000 or so clones; roughly three quarters were seen once. This chain links TRBV4-2 with TRBJ1-1; a possible D gene is TRBD1 (6 bases). The material sequenced was memory (CD45RA-) CD4+ T cells from blood. The clonotype originates from a human donor in good health. Written as DNA, the CDR3 is TGTGCCAGCAGCGAAAGAGGGCAGGGGACGAGCACTGAAGCTTTCTTT. Translation: CASSERGQGTSTEAFF.